The 16 T cell receptor beta chains below were found in one sample sequenced in a study of blood T cell repertoires in COVID-19. Assay used: immunoSEQ multiplex PCR; TCRdb lists only in-frame clones, some missing. Seen here are some 77,000 clones, just under 85% observed once, and the top ten hold about 30%. Material: peripheral blood. The origin of the receptors is a man between 65 and 80 years old with acute or convalescent COVID-19.

This clone has only a few counts. One end of the junction is discordant with germline, which a read error may explain. The chain joins TRBV7-2 to TRBJ2-1, with 10 bases identical to TRBD2. CDR1 and CDR2 (germline): SGHTA, FQGNSA. This CDR3 region has 15 residues. For the CDR3, the DNA is TGTGCCAGCAGCCTAGCGGGAGTTCCCTACAATGAGCAGTTCTTC. It codes for CASSLAGVPYNEQFF.

The V call is TRBV5-1, the J call TRBJ1-1, with a tentative D call TRBD1 (6 bases). This CDR3 is built from 15 residues. The V gene's germline CDR1 is SGHRS and CDR2 YFSETQ. Trimming stripped 0 bases from V and 2 bases from J, with 11 bases between. The CDR3 region is CASSLDPGQNTEAFF. CDR3 nucleotides: TGCGCCAGCAGCTTGGATCCGGGACAAAACACTGAAGCTTTCTTT. The whole variable domain, filled in from reference TRBV5-1 and TRBJ1-1, reads KAGVTQTPRYLIKTRGQQVTLSCSPISGHRSVSWYQQTPGQGLQFLFEYFSETQRNKGNFPGRFSGRQFSNSRSEMNVSTLELGDSALYLCASSLDPGQNTEAFFGQGTRLTVV.

V gene TRBV3-1 (or the pseudogene TRBV3-2) combines with J gene TRBJ1-2, with TRBD1 identical over 9 bases. After removal of 3 bases from V and 8 bases from J, the junction contained 4 bases not matched to a gene. Germline loops: CDR1 LGHDT, CDR2 YNNKEL (reference sequence). The CDR3 covers 13 residues. The CDR3 coding sequence is TGTGCCAGCAGCCAGGGACAGGGAAGCGGCTACACCTTC. Its protein is CASSQGQGSGYTF.

The genes are TRBV9 and TRBJ1-3; TRBD1 agrees at 7 bases. With 0 bases clipped from V and 4 bases from J, the junction kept 4 bases outside the gene matches. This CDR3 has 15 amino acids. The germline V gene has CDR1 SGDLS and CDR2 YYNGEE. The CDR3 nucleotides read TGTGCCAGCAGCGTAGCTGGGACAGAGGGAAACACCATATATTTT. As protein: CASSVAGTEGNTIYF.

This clone was picked up a small number of times. The chain uses TRBV19 and TRBJ2-7, with D perhaps matching TRBD2 (5 bases). The CDR3 has 15 amino acids. The V and J ends lost 8 bases and 2 bases respectively, with 19 bases between them. Germline CDR1 is LNHDA and CDR2 is SQIVND (reference sequence). CDR3 sequence (DNA): TGTGCCAGTTTGTCAGAATGGCAGCGGACCTACGAGCAGTACTTC. Amino acid sequence: CASLSEWQRTYEQYF.

This clone was recorded a few times. J is TRBJ2-1 and V is TRBV10-3; 9 bases align to TRBD2. This CDR3 has 15 amino acids. Germline values: CDR1 ENHRY, CDR2 SYGVKD. Germline trimming cut 6 bases from V and 3 bases from J; bases unmatched to any gene: 6. CDR3 region: CAISRTSADYNEQFF. In DNA form, the CDR3 reads TGTGCCATCAGCCGGACTAGCGCGGACTACAATGAGCAGTTCTTC.

The rearrangement links TRBV10-3 to TRBJ2-3; a weak D match, TRBD2 (5 bases). V was trimmed by 3 bases and J by 3 bases, leaving 13 bases between them. Germline V gives CDR1 ENHRY, CDR2 SYGVKD. CDR3 size: 15 residues. The CDR3, as DNA: TGTGCCATCAGTGAAGAGGGTGGTGGGACAGATACGCAGTATTTT. Encoded protein: CAISEEGGGTDTQYF.

V gene TRBV27 combines with J gene TRBJ2-5; the D gene is possibly TRBD2 (5 bases). There are 16 residues in the CDR3. The germline V gene has CDR1 MNHEY and CDR2 SMNVEV (reference sequence). V lost 1 base, J lost 2 bases, and 14 bases lay in between. CDR3 DNA: TGTGCCAGCAGTTTATATCCCCCTCCGGGGCAAGAGACCCAGTACTTC. This codes for CASSLYPPPGQETQYF.

The rearrangement joins TRBV7-6 to TRBJ2-3, with 9 bases identical to TRBD1. The V and J ends lost 5 bases and 5 bases, in that order; junction bases with no gene match: 11. Germline V gene data show CDR1 as SGHVS and CDR2 as FNYEAQ. This CDR3 is 16 amino acids long. The CDR3 is CASSRGGQGTGDTQYF. In DNA form, the CDR3 reads TGTGCCAGCAGCAGAGGTGGACAGGGGACAGGAGATACGCAGTATTTT.

The chain has TRBV11-1 and TRBJ2-5, with D uncertain. This CDR3 contains 12 residues. Trimming took 4 bases from V and 4 from J, leaving 7 bases between them. Germline loops: CDR1 SGHAT, CDR2 FQDESV (reference sequence). This CDR3 is CASSSVSETQYF. The CDR3 DNA follows: TGTGCCAGCAGCTCCGTTTCAGAGACCCAGTACTTC.

The chain employs TRBV11-1 and TRBJ1-1; maybe TRBD1 (5 bases). Germline assignment: CDR1 SGHAT and CDR2 FQDESV (reference sequence). The CDR3 runs 14 residues. V lost 1 base and J lost 5, with 11 bases in between. The CDR3 DNA reads TGTGCCAGCAGCTTAGGTCAGGGAGGTACTGAAGCTTTCTTT. Residues: CASSLGQGGTEAFF.

The gene calls are TRBV6-5 and TRBJ2-1; 13 nucleotides align to TRBD2. After removal of 0 bases from V and 8 bases from J, the junction contained 4 bases not matched to a gene. The CDR3 is 16 amino acids. Germline CDR1 is MNHEY and CDR2 is SVGAGI. The CDR3 region has the DNA TGTGCCAGCAGTTACTCCTGGACTAGCGGGAGTTATGAGCAGTTCTTC. Translated, it gives CASSYSWTSGSYEQFF.

The chain combines TRBV5-6 with TRBJ2-1; tentative D call: TRBD2 (6 bases). Germline V gene sequence: CDR1 SGHDT, CDR2 YYEEEE. This CDR3 is 13 amino acids long. V lost 4 bases and J 9 bases, leaving 14 bases between the germline ends. CDR3 region: CASSQTSFREQFF. In nucleotides, the CDR3 is TGTGCCAGCAGCCAGACTAGTTTCCGTGAGCAGTTCTTC.

This rearrangement joins TRBV19 to TRBJ1-2; no reliable D call. This CDR3 is built from 14 residues. Germline V gene sequence: CDR1 LNHDA, CDR2 SQIVND (reference sequence). Trimming left V 2 bases short and J 4 bases short, with 11 bases between. CDR3 residues: CASSISVSPYGYTF. CDR3 sequence (DNA): TGTGCCAGTAGTATATCGGTGTCTCCCTATGGCTACACCTTC.

The V gene is TRBV5-1, the J gene TRBJ2-1, with 10 bases fitting TRBD2. Trimming at V came to 0 bases and at J to 10 bases, leaving 7 bases not matched to a gene. CDR3 length: 15 residues. Germline CDR1 SGHRS, CDR2 YFSETQ. As DNA, the CDR3 is TGCGCCAGCAGCTTGGCTAGCGGGAGACATGGGGAGCAGTTCTTC. Residues: CASSLASGRHGEQFF. Looking up the rest from reference TRBV5-1 and TRBJ2-1 gives the full variable domain: KAGVTQTPRYLIKTRGQQVTLSCSPISGHRSVSWYQQTPGQGLQFLFEYFSETQRNKGNFPGRFSGRQFSNSRSEMNVSTLELGDSALYLCASSLASGRHGEQFFGPGTRLTVL.

This rearrangement joins TRBV7-9 to TRBJ1-2, with D maybe TRBD1 (6 bases). The CDR3 extends over 16 amino acids. Germline V gene lookup returns CDR1 SEHNR and CDR2 FQNEAQ (reference sequence). The V and J ends lost 0 bases and 8 bases respectively, with 19 bases between them. CDR3 sequence: CASSLAMGPGVGGYTF. CDR3 sequence (DNA): TGTGCCAGCAGCTTAGCGATGGGACCAGGGGTAGGCGGCTACACCTTC.